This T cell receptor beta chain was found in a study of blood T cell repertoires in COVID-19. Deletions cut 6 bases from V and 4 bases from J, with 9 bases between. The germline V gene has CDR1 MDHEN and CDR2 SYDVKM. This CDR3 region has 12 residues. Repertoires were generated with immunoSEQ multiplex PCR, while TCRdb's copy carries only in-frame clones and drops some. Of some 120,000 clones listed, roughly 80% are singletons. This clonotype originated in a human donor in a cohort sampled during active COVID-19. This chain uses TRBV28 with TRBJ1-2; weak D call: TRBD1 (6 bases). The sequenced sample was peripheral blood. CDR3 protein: CASSGRGYGYTF. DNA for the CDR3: TGTGCCAGCAGCGGCAGGGGCTATGGCTACACCTTC.